The 23 T cell receptor beta chains in this list originate from one sample, sequenced in a study of read filtering for tumor transcriptome and immune sequencing. This library used 300 to 450 ng RNA and molecular barcoded adaptors spanning alpha/delta and beta/gamma chains. Each CDR3 protein is one row after TCRdb ran MiXCR on the reads. The sample has 39,000 or so distinct CDR3 sequences, roughly an eighth seen once; the top ten hold 5.5% to 7%. Input material: a population of CD138-negative cells sorted from bone marrow. The receptors stem from a donor aged 40 or older with multiple myeloma.

This clonotype was recorded many times. V gene TRBV7-6 combines with J gene TRBJ2-1, with TRBD1 identical over 7 bases. V lost 0 bases, J lost 5 bases, and 7 bases stayed unmatched. CDR1 is SGHVS and CDR2 is FNYEAQ in the germline V gene. The CDR3 totals 16 residues. The CDR3 sequence: CASSLAPGQPNNEQFF. In nucleotides, the CDR3 is TGTGCCAGCAGCTTAGCTCCGGGACAGCCTAACAATGAGCAGTTCTTC. Full variable domain (outside the CDR3, taken from reference TRBV7-6 and TRBJ2-1): GAGVSQSPRYKVTKRGQDVALRCDPISGHVSLYWYRQALGQGPEFLTYFNYEAQQDKSGLPNDRFSAERPEGSISTLTIQRTEQRDSAMYRCASSLAPGQPNNEQFFGPGTRLTVL.

This clonotype was seen repeatedly, ten times or more. The genes are TRBV18 and TRBJ2-5; D may be TRBD1 (5 bases). V lost 5 bases, J lost 5 bases, and 18 bases lay in between. The CDR3 contains 15 residues. Germline CDR1 reads KGHSH; CDR2 reads LQKENI. In nucleotides, the CDR3 is TGTGCCAGCTCATATCGACCAGGGTTAAGCGAGACCCAGTACTTC. Translated: CASSYRPGLSETQYF. The full variable domain, with the rest looked up from reference TRBV18 and TRBJ2-5, is NAGVMQNPRHLVRRRGQEARLRCSPMKGHSHVYWYRQLPEEGLKFMVYLQKENIIDESGMPKERFSAEFPKEGPSILRIQQVVRGDSAAYFCASSYRPGLSETQYFGPGTRLLVL.

At least ten counts were recorded for this clonotype. CDR3 sequence reads: CSGPGQGAAGKNIQYF. CDR3 DNA sequence: TGCAGTGGTCCGGGACAGGGGGCTGCCGGCAAAAACATTCAGTACTTC. The rearrangement uses TRBV20-1 and TRBJ2-4; the match to TRBD1 covers 12 bases. The germline V gene encodes CDR1 DFQATT and CDR2 SNEGSKA (reference sequence). The CDR3 is made up of 16 amino acids. V lost 7 bases, J lost 3 bases, and 10 bases stayed unmatched.

This clonotype was seen many times. The chain is built from TRBV5-1 and TRBJ2-2, with TRBD1 matching over 7 bases. Germline V gene data show CDR1 as SGHRS and CDR2 as YFSETQ. This CDR3 contains 16 residues. V shed 4 bases, J shed 5 bases, and the junction held 11 bases outside the gene matches. The CDR3 nucleotides read TGCGCCAGCAGCATAAAGGACAGGCAGAATACCGGGGAGCTGTTTTTT. Translation gives CASSIKDRQNTGELFF. The full variable domain, completed using reference TRBV5-1 and TRBJ2-2, is KAGVTQTPRYLIKTRGQQVTLSCSPISGHRSVSWYQQTPGQGLQFLFEYFSETQRNKGNFPGRFSGRQFSNSRSEMNVSTLELGDSALYLCASSIKDRQNTGELFFGEGSRLTVL.

The chain is built from TRBV12-3 or TRBV12-4 and TRBJ2-5; 10 positions agree with TRBD2. There are 15 residues in the CDR3. Trimming took 5 bases from V and 5 from J; bases not matched to a gene: 8. The CDR3 DNA sequence: TGTGCCAGCAGTCCCTCTAGCGGGAGTGGGGAGACCCAGTACTTC. This sequence encodes CASSPSSGSGETQYF.

This clonotype was counted at least ten times. The chain links TRBV6-2 or TRBV6-3 to TRBJ2-7; a possible D gene is TRBD2 (7 bases). Germline CDR1 reads MNHEY; CDR2 reads SVGEGT. The CDR3 has 15 amino acids. Deletions cut 2 bases from V and 0 bases from J, with 11 bases between. The CDR3 loop is CASSYAGANSYEQYF. CDR3 sequence (DNA): TGTGCCAGCAGTTACGCGGGGGCCAACTCCTACGAGCAGTACTTC.

Only a few counts were recorded for this clonotype. This chain uses TRBV4-1 with TRBJ1-6; TRBD1 is a possible D gene (5 bases). Trimming shortened V by 3 bases and J by 14 bases, and 11 bases separated the two germline ends. The CDR3 consists of 12 residues. Germline CDR1 is MGHRA and CDR2 is YSYEKL. This CDR3 reads CASSHPAGSLHF. In DNA, the CDR3 is TGCGCCAGCAGCCACCCGGCAGGGTCCCTCCACTTT.

The table lists this clonotype with a few counts. Since a much larger clone is just one base distant, this may be a read error. The chain couples TRBV6-1 to TRBJ1-2, with TRBD1 identical over 9 bases. The CDR3 sequence is 14 residues long. CDR1 is MNHNS and CDR2 is SASEGT in the germline V gene. CDR3 coding DNA: TGTGCCAGCAGGATAGCCGGGACAGGGTACGGCTACGCCTTC. It is translated as CASRIAGTGYGYAF.

Details on this clonotype: A far larger clone lies a single base away; this is likely a read error. The genes are TRBV7-9 and TRBJ1-1; 10 bases are a match to TRBD1. CDR1 is SEHNR and CDR2 is FQNEAQ in the germline V gene (reference sequence). The CDR3 has 16 amino acids. The CDR3 DNA is TGTGTCAGCAGCGCACGGGACAGGGGAGAGAACACTGAAGCTTTCTTT. As protein: CVSSARDRGENTEAFF.

This clonotype was seen ten or more times. The chain carries TRBV6-1 and TRBJ2-7; TRBD1 matches at 10 bases. Germline V CDR1 and CDR2: MNHNS, SASEGT. The CDR3 has 13 residues. Trimming took 6 bases from V and 3 from J; bases not matched to a gene: 2. The CDR3 loop is CASSRDRGYEQYF. The CDR3 DNA is TGTGCCAGCAGCCGGGACAGGGGCTACGAGCAGTACTTC.

Notes on this clonotype: The CDR3 carries no conserved terminal phenylalanine or tryptophan, so it likely arises from a read error. DNA for the CDR3: TGTGCCAGCAGCCTCATGGGCAGGGCAACTGAAGCTTTCTAT. It translates to CASSLMGRATEAFY. The V gene is TRBV7-2, the J gene TRBJ1-1, with D maybe TRBD1 (5 bases). V lost 5 bases to trimming and J lost 5 bases, with 15 bases between them. Germline V gene lookup returns CDR1 SGHTA and CDR2 FQGNSA. The CDR3 totals 14 residues.

This clonotype was found many times. The V call is TRBV29-1, the J call TRBJ1-4; unclear D gene. The CDR3 consists of 14 residues. V shed 7 bases and J shed 8 bases, with 20 bases lying between them. Germline V gives CDR1 SQVTM, CDR2 ANQGSEA. Here the CDR3 reads CSAYLAPSGEKLFF. CDR3 coding DNA: TGCAGCGCGTACCTAGCACCATCGGGGGAAAAACTGTTTTTT.

This clonotype was counted many times. The J gene is TRBJ2-3, the V gene TRBV12-5; TRBD2 might be the D (5 bases). Trimming removed 6 bases at V and 2 bases at J, with 15 bases between. This CDR3 spans 15 amino acids. The germline CDR1 and CDR2 sequences are LGHNT and FRNRAP. The CDR3 region has the DNA TGTGCTAGTGGCCAAAGCGGAGCCTACACAGATACGCAGTATTTT. Its protein is CASGQSGAYTDTQYF. Full variable domain (missing parts from reference TRBV12-5 and TRBJ2-3): DARVTQTPRHKVTEMGQEVTMRCQPILGHNTVFWYRQTMMQGLELLAYFRNRAPLDDSGMPKDRFSAEMPDATLATLKIQPSEPRDSAVYFCASGQSGAYTDTQYFGPGTRLTVL.

This clonotype was detected many times. V gene TRBV6-1 combines with J gene TRBJ2-3; tentative D call: TRBD1 (6 bases). This CDR3 comprises 13 residues. Looked up from germline, CDR1 is MNHNS and CDR2 is SASEGT. The ends were cut back, 5 bases at V and 4 bases at J, with 10 bases in the middle. The CDR3 protein is CASSSPGADTQYF. CDR3 bases: TGTGCCAGCAGTTCTCCAGGGGCAGATACGCAGTATTTT.

This clonotype was picked up many times. With a much larger clone just one base away, this may be a read error. The CDR3 DNA reads as TGTGCCAGCAGCCCTGCTAGCGGGGGCTACAATGGGCAGTTCTTC. As protein: CASSPASGGYNGQFF. The rearrangement uses TRBV3-1 and TRBJ2-1; 10 nucleotides match TRBD2. In germline, CDR1 is LGHDT, CDR2 YNNKEL (reference sequence). The CDR3 is 15 residues long.

This clonotype was detected many times. V and J are TRBV9 and TRBJ2-1; perhaps TRBD1 as D (5 bases). CDR1 SGDLS and CDR2 YYNGEE come from the germline V gene. The CDR3 contains 13 residues. V lost 1 base and J 7 bases, leaving 9 bases between the germline ends. The CDR3 region is CASSVWPGNEQFF. CDR3 in DNA: TGTGCCAGCAGCGTATGGCCAGGGAATGAGCAGTTCTTC.

In the case of this clonotype: Sequence at one end of the junction differs from germline and may be a read error. The gene calls are TRBV29-1 and TRBJ1-1, with D possibly matching TRBD1 (5 bases). CDR1 and CDR2 from the germline V gene are SQVTM and ANQGSEA. CDR3 length: 13 amino acids. The CDR3 region is CSVEGRVGTEGLF. CDR3 bases: TGCAGCGTGGAGGGCAGGGTGGGTACTGAAGGTCTCTTT.

This clonotype was seen more than once but under ten times. This chain joins TRBV30 and TRBJ1-5; no clear D gene. The CDR3 is made up of 14 amino acids. Germline assignment: CDR1 GTSNPN and CDR2 SVGIG (reference sequence). V was clipped by 8 bases and J by 0 bases, with 14 bases between them. The CDR3 bases are TGTGCCCTGGGCCGTTCGGGTAGCAATCAGCCCCAGCATTTT. Its protein product is CALGRSGSNQPQHF.

This clonotype was counted ten times or more. The chain has TRBV20-1 and TRBJ1-5, with D possibly TRBD1 on 5 matching bases. The CDR3 is 17 residues long. CDR1 and CDR2 (germline): DFQATT, SNEGSKA (reference sequence). V was pared by 5 bases and J by 0 bases, with 20 bases between. CDR3 protein: CSAEGSSRGDSNQPQHF. In DNA, the CDR3 is TGCAGTGCTGAGGGGTCTTCGAGAGGGGATAGCAATCAGCCCCAGCATTTT.

This clonotype was counted only a few times. This chain links TRBV19 with TRBJ2-3, with a weak D call TRBD1 (5 bases). The CDR3 has 14 amino acids. The germline gives CDR1 LNHDA, CDR2 SQIVND (reference sequence). V shed 7 bases and J shed 2 bases, with 13 bases lying between them. The CDR3 sequence is CASNQGRSTDTQYF. In nucleotides, the CDR3 is TGTGCCAGTAACCAGGGCAGGTCCACAGATACGCAGTATTTT.

In the case of this clonotype: Given a far larger clone just one base away, this is likely a sequencing read error. This rearrangement joins TRBV6-6 to TRBJ1-1, with unresolved D. This CDR3 comprises 14 residues. Germline V lookup: CDR1 MNHNY, CDR2 SVGAGI (reference sequence). CDR3 coding DNA: TGTGCCAGCAGTTACAAAGGAAGCGCCACTGAAACTTTCTTT. Its protein is CASSYKGSATETFF.

This clonotype showed up many times. The V call is TRBV24-1, the J call TRBJ2-1, with 10 nucleotides matching TRBD1. J lost 6 bases, V lost 4 bases, and 11 bases had no gene match. The CDR3 has 17 amino acids. Per germline, CDR1 KGHDR and CDR2 SFDVKD. The CDR3 DNA follows: TGTGCCACCAGTGACCCCGCCGGACAGGGGGTCCGCAATGAGCAGTTCTTC. The encoded protein is CATSDPAGQGVRNEQFF.

This clonotype was seen repeatedly, ten times or more. The rearrangement joins TRBV12-3 or TRBV12-4 to TRBJ1-3; D is possibly TRBD1 (5 bases). V was pared by 6 bases and J by 2 bases, with 8 bases between. The CDR3 runs to 13 residues. The CDR3: CASRRGAGNTIYF. The CDR3 DNA sequence: TGTGCCAGCAGGCGGGGGGCTGGAAACACCATATATTTT.